This T cell receptor beta chain derives from a study of CD8+CD57+ T cells in acquired aplastic anemia. Sequencing was done on patients that had shown CD8+CD57+ cell expansion by flow cytometry. Study-wide results and caveats: Patients and controls had in common 25 to 35 CD8+ CDR3 sequences.

Concerning this clonotype: What it binds is unknown.

From germline, CDR1 is GTSNPN and CDR2 SVGIG (reference sequence). Trimming removed 0 bases from V and 8 bases from J, with 8 bases in between. The CDR3 has 12 residues. Genomic DNA served as template for TCR beta VDJ and CDR3 profiling. TCRdb used MiXCR to reprocess the reads, holding one entry per CDR3 protein. Of hundreds of thousands of distinct CDR3 sequences listed, 25% to 40% were seen once; the top ten hold less than 1%. The sequence was collected from a human donor with aplastic anemia. The material sequenced was sorted CD4+, CD8+, or CD8+CD57+ T cells (not recorded which) from PBMCs. This chain connects TRBV30 to TRBJ2-1; D might be TRBD1 or TRBD2, each matching 6 bases. Written as DNA, the CDR3 is TGTGCCTGGAGTGTAAGGGGGGATGAGCAGTTCTTC. Translating it yields CAWSVRGDEQFF.